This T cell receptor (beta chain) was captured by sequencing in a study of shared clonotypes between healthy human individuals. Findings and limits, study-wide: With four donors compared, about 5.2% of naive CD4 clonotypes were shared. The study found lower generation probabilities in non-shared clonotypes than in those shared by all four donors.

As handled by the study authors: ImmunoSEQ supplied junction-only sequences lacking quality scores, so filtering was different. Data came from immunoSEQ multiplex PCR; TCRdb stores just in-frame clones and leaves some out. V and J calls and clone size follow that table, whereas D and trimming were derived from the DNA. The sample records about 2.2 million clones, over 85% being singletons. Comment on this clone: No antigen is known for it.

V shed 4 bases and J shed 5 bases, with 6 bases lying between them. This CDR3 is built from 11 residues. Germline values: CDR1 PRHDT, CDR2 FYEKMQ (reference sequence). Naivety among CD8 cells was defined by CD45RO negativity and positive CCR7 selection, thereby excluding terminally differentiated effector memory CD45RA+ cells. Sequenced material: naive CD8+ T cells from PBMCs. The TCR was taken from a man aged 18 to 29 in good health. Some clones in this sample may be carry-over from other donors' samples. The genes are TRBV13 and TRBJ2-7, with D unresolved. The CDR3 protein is CASSSGDEQYF. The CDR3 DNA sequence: TGTGCCAGCAGCTCAGGAGACGAGCAGTACTTC.